Listed below are T cell receptor beta chains from one sample, sequenced in a study of blood T cell repertoires in COVID-19. Measured with immunoSEQ multiplex PCR; TCRdb has only the in-frame clones, and not every one. The table includes 130,000 to 150,000 clones, approximately 92% detected once. Sequencing was done on a sample of peripheral blood. Every receptor here comes from a woman aged 55-70 years with active COVID-19. Each CDR3 is given with its conserved first and last residue. The order of the fields is J gene, V gene, D gene, clone size, CDR3 DNA, CDR3 protein. D genes are given only for firm matches. The listing skips clone size in some rows; elsewhere it reads once, few, many or a size class.

TRBJ2-1	TRBV11-2	.	.	TGTGCCAGCAGCTTATTTGCCTCTAGCAATGAGCAGTTCTTC	CASSLFASSNEQFF
TRBJ1-2	TRBV6-2/TRBV6-3	.	.	TGTGCCAGCAATTATATCCCGGGACTATCCACTCTATATGGCTACACCTTC	CASNYIPGLSTLYGYTF
TRBJ1-6	TRBV6-6	.	once	TGTGCCAGCAGTCAATCCGATTCACCCCTCCACTTT	CASSQSDSPLHF
TRBJ2-1	TRBV7-2	.	.	TGTGCCAGCAGCTTATCCCTGAGGAGCTCCTACAATGAGCAGTTCTTC	CASSLSLRSSYNEQFF
TRBJ2-7	TRBV5-1	.	.	TGCGCCAGCAGCTTGGCCGAGGGTTCCAGGGAGCAGTACTTC	CASSLAEGSREQYF
TRBJ2-5	TRBV28	.	.	TGTGCCAGCCATCCTAGCGCCCAAGAGACCCAGTACTTC	CASHPSAQETQYF
TRBJ2-7	TRBV5-1	TRBD1	.	TGCGCCAGCAGCCCGGGACAGGGACCCTACGAGCAGTACTTC	CASSPGQGPYEQYF
TRBJ1-1	TRBV28	.	.	TGTGCCAGCAACCCTTTACAGGTCGGAGCTTTCTTT	CASNPLQVGAFF
TRBJ2-3	TRBV7-6	.	.	TGTGCCAGCAGCCCTAGGTGGCCCCTCACAGATACGCAGTATTTT	CASSPRWPLTDTQYF
TRBJ1-3	TRBV30	TRBD1	.	TGTGCCTGGGGGACAGGTGGAAACACCATATATTTT	CAWGTGGNTIYF
TRBJ2-1	TRBV28	TRBD1	.	TGTGCCAGCAGTTGGACAGGGCGGGATGAGCAGTTCTTC	CASSWTGRDEQFF
TRBJ2-7	TRBV28	TRBD1	.	TGTGCCAGCAGCCCCGACAGGGGTTGGGCCTACGAGCAGTACTTC	CASSPDRGWAYEQYF
TRBJ2-1	TRBV7-9	TRBD1	.	TGTGCCAGCAGCTTACCTCAGGGGGCGGGTGAGCAGTTCTTC	CASSLPQGAGEQFF
TRBJ1-1	TRBV2	.	.	TGTGCCAAAATCCTCGGGGGGGACACTGAAGCTTTCTTT	CAKILGGDTEAFF
TRBJ1-5	TRBV27	TRBD1	.	TGTGCCAGCAGTTTATCGAAAGGGACAGGGGGCAATCAGCCCCAGCATTTT	CASSLSKGTGGNQPQHF
TRBJ2-6	TRBV28	TRBD2	once	TGTGCCAGCAGTGGGGACTACCTCGCCGGGGCCAACGTCCTGACTTTC	CASSGDYLAGANVLTF
TRBJ2-1	TRBV5-4	.	.	TGTGCCAGCGCTCCGGTCGGCGGGCCCTCCTACAATGAGCAGTTCTTC	CASAPVGGPSYNEQFF
TRBJ2-2	TRBV7-2	TRBD2	once	TGTGCCAGCAGGCCTACTAGCGGCCTAGAGGGGGAGCTGTTTTTT	CASRPTSGLEGELFF
TRBJ2-2	TRBV19	TRBD1	.	TGTGCCAGTAGGCAGGACAGGGCCCATTGGCGAGTCGGGGAGCTGTTTTTT	CASRQDRAHWRVGELFF
TRBJ2-7	TRBV15	TRBD2	.	TGTGCCACCAGCAGAGGCGGGGGAACCTACGAGCAGTACTTC	CATSRGGGTYEQYF
TRBJ2-3	TRBV18	TRBD2	.	TGTGCCAGCTCACCACGGGGACTAGCGGTGCGAACAGATACGCAGTATTTT	CASSPRGLAVRTDTQYF
TRBJ2-7	TRBV19	.	.	TGTGCCAGTAGTAGACAGGTGAGCTCCTACGAGCAGTACTTC	CASSRQVSSYEQYF
TRBJ1-5	TRBV6-2/TRBV6-3	.	.	TGTGCCAGCAGTTTCCGTCAGGGTTCCAATCAGCCCCAGCATTTT	CASSFRQGSNQPQHF
TRBJ2-3	TRBV9	.	.	TGTGCCAGCAGCGTCGAGGGTGGCAGGTGGACAGATACGCAGTATTTT	CASSVEGGRWTDTQYF
TRBJ1-1	TRBV18	TRBD1	.	TGTGCCAGCTCACCCCAGGGGGTTGAGGACACTGAAGCTTTCTTT	CASSPQGVEDTEAFF
TRBJ1-2	TRBV5-4	.	.	TGTGCCAGCAGCACCTCAAGGACAAGGACGGGCTATGGCTACACCTTC	CASSTSRTRTGYGYTF
TRBJ1-6	TRBV4-2	.	.	TGTGCCAGCAGCCAAGATCGGACAGATAATTCACCCCTCCACTTT	CASSQDRTDNSPLHF
TRBJ2-7	TRBV27	.	.	TGTGCCAGCAGTTCCACAGGGTCATACGAGCAGTACTTC	CASSSTGSYEQYF
TRBJ2-7	TRBV6-5	.	.	TGTGCCAGCAGTTACGAGGGGGTGAACTCCTACGAGCAGTACTTC	CASSYEGVNSYEQYF
TRBJ2-7	TRBV7-2	TRBD2	.	TGTGCCAGCAGCCTAACAACCGGGACTAGCGGCCTCTACGAGCAGTACTTC	CASSLTTGTSGLYEQYF
TRBJ1-2	TRBV7-2	TRBD1	.	TGTGCCAGCAGCCTCCAGACAGGGAGTATGGTTGGCTACACCTTC	CASSLQTGSMVGYTF
TRBJ2-1	TRBV29-1	TRBD2	.	TGCAGCGTATCCGGCGGGAGGGCCTACAATGAGCAGTTCTTC	CSVSGGRAYNEQFF
TRBJ2-1	TRBV28	TRBD2	.	TGTGCCAGCAGTTTCAGCTTGGGCGGGAGGGATTCCTACAATGAGCAGTTCTTC	CASSFSLGGRDSYNEQFF
TRBJ2-7	TRBV2	.	.	TGTGCCAGCAGTGGAGGGACACCGAGCTACGAGCAGTACTTC	CASSGGTPSYEQYF
TRBJ2-1	TRBV3-1/TRBV3-2	.	.	TGTGCCAGCAGCACCGGGACTGGGATTGGTGAGCAGTTCTTC	CASSTGTGIGEQFF
TRBJ2-2	TRBV7-9	.	.	TGTGCCAGCAGCTTAGCTAGCGGGAACACCGGGGAGCTGTTTTTT	CASSLASGNTGELFF
TRBJ2-4	TRBV27	TRBD2	.	TGTGCCAGCAGTTTAGTAGCGGGAGGTGACATTCAGTACTTC	CASSLVAGGDIQYF
TRBJ2-1	TRBV6-5	.	.	TGTGCCAGCAAAAGAGTCTCAAGCTCCTACAATGAGCAGTTCTTC	CASKRVSSSYNEQFF
TRBJ2-7	TRBV28	TRBD1	many	TGTGCCAGCAGTTTCCGGGACAGGGGGTACGAGCAGTACTTC	CASSFRDRGYEQYF
TRBJ2-2	TRBV19	TRBD2	.	TGTGCCAGTAATTGGAGCGGGAGATCTCATGGAGAGCTGTTTTTT	CASNWSGRSHGELFF
TRBJ2-7	TRBV20-1	.	.	TGCAGTGCCTGGGGAGGCCCCGAGCAGTACTTC	CSAWGGPEQYF
TRBJ2-5	TRBV4-2	TRBD1	.	TGTGCCAGCAGCCAAGAGTGGACAGGGTCGTTAGAGACCCAGTACTTC	CASSQEWTGSLETQYF
TRBJ2-6	TRBV7-3	TRBD2	once	TGTGCCAGCAGCCCGCCCCATGGGGGGGTCGGGGGCTCTGGGGCCAACGTCCTGACTTTC	CASSPPHGGVGGSGANVLTF
TRBJ1-1	TRBV5-6	.	.	TGTGCCAGCAGCTGGTCGGGGACTGAAGCTTTCTTT	CASSWSGTEAFF
TRBJ1-3	TRBV28	.	.	TGTGCCAGCAGCACGGGAATGGGTCGCCGCTCCAAGGGAAACACCATATATTTT	CASSTGMGRRSKGNTIYF
TRBJ2-7	TRBV27	.	.	TGTGCCAGCAGTTTATCGCGAATCTCAGGAGAGCAGTACTTC	CASSLSRISGEQYF
TRBJ2-7	TRBV7-7	TRBD2	.	TGTGCCAGCAGTCCAGCGGGGGGGGGCGGCTACGAGCAGTACTTC	CASSPAGGGGYEQYF
TRBJ2-7	TRBV19	TRBD2	.	TGTGCCAGTACTCCCGGGACTAGCGGGAAAACCTACGAGCAGTACTTC	CASTPGTSGKTYEQYF
TRBJ1-2	TRBV5-6	.	.	TGTGCCAGCAGCTTGTCAGGGGATCTTTATGGCTACACCTTC	CASSLSGDLYGYTF
TRBJ2-4	TRBV6-6	TRBD1	.	TGTGCCAGCAGTCGGGACAGGGTTCTTTTAGCCAAAAACATTCAGTACTTC	CASSRDRVLLAKNIQYF
TRBJ2-1	TRBV7-6	TRBD2	.	TGTGCCAGCAGCCACCCTAGCGGCCCGCAGTTCTTC	CASSHPSGPQFF
TRBJ1-3	TRBV7-2	.	.	TGTGCCAGCAGCTTAGCTGGGAGCTCTGGAAACACCATATATTTT	CASSLAGSSGNTIYF
TRBJ2-5	TRBV5-4	.	.	TGTGCCAGCAGCTTGCCTAGCCAAGAGACCCAGTACTTC	CASSLPSQETQYF
TRBJ2-7	TRBV6-1	.	.	TGTGCCAGCAGTGAATTACAGGGACCCTCTGCGGAGCAGTACTTC	CASSELQGPSAEQYF
TRBJ2-1	TRBV12-2	.	.	TGTGCAAGTCGAGTCCCTATATCCTACAATGAGCAGTTCTTC	CASRVPISYNEQFF
TRBJ1-2	TRBV29-1	.	few	TGCAGCGTTGGCGAAAAGATCTACACCTTC	CSVGEKIYTF
TRBJ2-3	TRBV5-4	.	.	TGTGCCAGCAGTCAACCCGCGGGAAAAACTAGCACAGATACGCAGTATTTT	CASSQPAGKTSTDTQYF